The clone carrying this TCR beta chain was observed once. This could be a read error, since a much larger clone is one nucleotide away. The iRepertoire nested amplicon-rescue multiplex PCR amplified TCR alpha and beta CDR3s from RNA. Input was roughly 95-450 ng of tissue mRNA or PBMC total RNA. TCRdb passed the multiplex PCR reads through MiXCR, listing each CDR3 protein once. The data show 85,000 to 110,000 distinct CDR3 sequences, less than 30% seen once. This entry belongs to a study of glioma-infiltrating T cells. V was pared by 3 bases and J by 4 bases, with 9 bases between. The CDR3 runs to 13 residues.

The sample was glioma tissue, nonneoplastic brain tissue, or PBMCs (not recorded which). V usage is TRBV12-3 or TRBV12-4 and J usage is TRBJ2-5; tentatively, D is TRBD1 (6 bases). This TCR was recovered from a human donor with low-grade glioma or glioblastoma, undergoing nonglioma brain surgery, or in good health (not recorded which). CDR3 region: CASSFARGETQYF. CDR3 bases: TGTGCCAGCAGTTTCGCCAGGGGAGAGACCCAGTACTTC.